What follows is one T cell receptor beta chain and its context. Its antigen is unidentified. This specimen comes from a study of Ad26.COV2.S vaccination and SARS-CoV-2 variants. Whole-study context: Enrolled in COV1001, the donor was in the Ad26.COV2.S trial arm, which received the vaccine.

The CDR3 runs 16 residues. The germline V and J ends were trimmed by 5 bases and 2 bases, with 16 bases remaining between them. From germline, CDR1 is MNHEY and CDR2 SMNVEV (reference sequence). Whole-study findings and limits: It was reported that spike-specific CD8+ and CD4+ T cell responses were substantially broad after vaccination.

Treatment of the sample: roughly 18 received Ad26.COV2.S at low or high dose, single or two shots; about 5 received placebo; per-sample allocation not given. Sampling was performed 63 days after the first vaccine or placebo injection. Generated by immunoSEQ multiplex PCR, the TCRdb table keeps only in-frame clones and is missing some. The sample yields 300,000 to 350,000 clones, under 90% seen once. The sample here was peripheral blood, taken in a trial of Ad26.COV2.S vaccine versus placebo. This chain connects TRBV27 to TRBJ1-5; tentatively, D is TRBD1 (6 bases). This TCR was sampled from a person aged 18 to 65 who received the Ad26.COV2.S COVID-19 vaccine or a placebo. The CDR3 DNA is TGTGCCAGCAGTCACTGGGGGGGCACGGGCAATCAGCCCCAGCATTTT. Protein product: CASSHWGGTGNQPQHF.